This section outlines one T cell receptor (beta chain) sequence together with its context. Its antigen is still unknown. This specimen belongs to a study of shared clonotypes between healthy human individuals. Study-wide points: Of the naive CD4 clonotypes, around 4.8% were shared across a handful of donors. Donor clonotype sharing was expected to depend on sequencing depth.

Deep-level assay runs were performed. The input for sorted-subset replicate PCRs was approximately 200 ng DNA, some 28,000 T cell genomes. Libraries were prepared by immunoSEQ multiplex PCR; TCRdb keeps only in-frame clonotypes and omits some of them. The sample shows approximately 2,300,000 clones, less than 95% of them seen only once. The source of this sequence is a man aged 18 to 29 in good health. Some clones in this sample may be carry-over from other donors' samples. Source material: naive CD4+ T cells from PBMCs. Indicated subset: CD45RA+ positively selected.

The CDR3 region is CASSSGILGYEQYF. The CDR3 nucleotides read TGTGCCAGCAGCTCAGGGATCCTTGGGTACGAGCAGTACTTC. This chain joins TRBV7-2 and TRBJ2-7, with D perhaps matching TRBD1 (5 bases). Trimming shortened V by 4 bases and J by 4 bases, and 14 bases separated the two germline ends. CDR3 length: 14 amino acids. In germline, CDR1 is SGHTA, CDR2 FQGNSA.